Sequencing of this T cell receptor (beta chain) was carried out in a study of early T cells in non-severe SARS-CoV-2 infection. The table lists this clonotype with a few counts. Trimming shortened V by 6 bases and J by 0 bases, and 11 bases separated the two germline ends. This CDR3 has 15 amino acids. CDR1 and CDR2 (germline): ENHRY, SYGVKD. TCRdb recomputed calls from the 5' RACE reads with MiXCR, one row per CDR3 protein. Of tens of thousands of distinct CDR3 sequences detected, about 9.3% appear once; the ten largest clones hold 9% to 15%. Sequencing was performed on whole blood. The sequence derives from an adult who was a healthcare worker with PCR-confirmed SARS-CoV-2 infection or an uninfected control (not recorded which). The rearrangement links TRBV10-3 to TRBJ2-2; a possible D gene is TRBD2 (6 bases). CDR3 loop: CAIRGGPSNTGELFF. CDR3 DNA sequence: TGTGCCATCAGGGGAGGACCGTCGAACACCGGGGAGCTGTTTTTT.